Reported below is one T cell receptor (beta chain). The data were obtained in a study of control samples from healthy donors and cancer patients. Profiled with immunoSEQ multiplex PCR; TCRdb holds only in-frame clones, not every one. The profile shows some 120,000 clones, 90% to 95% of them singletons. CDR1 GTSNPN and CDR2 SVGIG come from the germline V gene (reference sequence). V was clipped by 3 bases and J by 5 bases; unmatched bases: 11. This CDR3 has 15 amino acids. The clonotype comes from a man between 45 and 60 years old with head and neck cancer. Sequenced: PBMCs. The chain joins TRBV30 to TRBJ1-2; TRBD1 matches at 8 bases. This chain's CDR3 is CAWSQGAGGVYGYTF. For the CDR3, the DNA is TGTGCCTGGAGCCAGGGGGCCGGCGGGGTTTATGGCTACACCTTC.